The next 24 T cell receptor beta chains were all read from a single sample in a study of T cell responses to AZD1222 COVID-19 vaccine. The protocol was immunoSEQ multiplex PCR, while the TCRdb copy is restricted to in-frame clones and leaves out a portion. This sample has 170,000 or so clones; around 90% occur once, and the top ten carry 2.6%. The starting material was peripheral blood, obtained on day 0 of AZD1222 vaccination. Source of these receptors: an adult in good health.

This clone turned up a few times. The chain carries TRBV19 and TRBJ2-7; TRBD1 aligns across 7 bases. Germline values: CDR1 LNHDA, CDR2 SQIVND (reference sequence). The J segment lost 5 bases and the V segment lost 4 bases, leaving 8 bases of the junction unmatched. CDR3 length: 14 residues. DNA of the CDR3: TGTGCCAGTAGTACTAGACAGGGCGCGGACGAGCAGTACTTC. This encodes CASSTRQGADEQYF.

The chain recombines TRBV5-4 with TRBJ1-2, with TRBD1 matching 10 bases. CDR3 length: 15 amino acids. CDR1 is SGHNT, CDR2 YYREEE, per germline (reference sequence). Germline trimming cut 3 bases from V and 4 bases from J; bases unmatched to any gene: 6. This chain's CDR3 is CASSSDRGKSYGYTF. CDR3 nucleotide sequence: TGTGCCAGCAGCTCGGACAGGGGGAAAAGCTATGGCTACACCTTC.

The rearrangement links TRBV3-1 (or the pseudogene TRBV3-2) to TRBJ1-5; D not certain. CDR3 length equals 14 residues. Trimming took 0 bases from V and 7 from J, leaving 10 bases between them. Germline CDR1 and CDR2: LGHDT and YNNKEL (reference sequence). CDR3 DNA: TGTGCCAGCAGCCAAGATCCCTCCGGACAGCCCCAGCATTTT. It encodes CASSQDPSGQPQHF.

This sequence joins TRBV5-4 and TRBJ2-5; TRBD2 might be the D (7 bases). CDR1 is SGHNT, CDR2 YYREEE, per germline (reference sequence). The CDR3 length is 17 residues. Trimming removed 1 base at V and 5 bases at J, with 21 bases between. The CDR3 nucleotides are TGTGCCAGCAGCTTGCCCAGGGGAGGGAGGGCCCGGGAGACCCAGTACTTC. Protein sequence: CASSLPRGGRARETQYF.

The chain employs TRBV7-8 and TRBJ1-1, with D possibly matching TRBD1 (5 bases). CDR3 length: 14 amino acids. Germline V gives CDR1 SGHVS, CDR2 FQNEAQ. The germline V and J ends were trimmed by 5 bases and 5 bases, with 15 bases remaining between them. CDR3: CASSSRWEGTEAFF. The DNA for the CDR3 is TGTGCCAGCAGCAGTCGGTGGGAGGGGACTGAAGCTTTCTTT. Complete variable domain (other parts from reference TRBV7-8 and TRBJ1-1): GAGVSQSPRYKVAKRGQDVALRCDPISGHVSLFWYQQALGQGPEFLTYFQNEAQLDKSGLPSDRFFAERPEGSVSTLKIQRTQQEDSAVYLCASSSRWEGTEAFFGQGTRLTVV.

This clone was found once. The chain uses TRBV27 and TRBJ1-1; the match to TRBD1 covers 8 bases. The ends lost 2 bases at V and 3 bases at J; junction bases unmatched: 5. The CDR3 totals 15 residues. Germline-derived CDR1 and CDR2 are MNHEY and SMNVEV (reference sequence). The DNA for the CDR3 is TGTGCCAGCAGTTTAAAAGGACAGGGAGACACTGAAGCTTTCTTT. Protein product: CASSLKGQGDTEAFF.

This chain connects TRBV7-7 to TRBJ2-2; D uncertain. Germline assignment: CDR1 SSHAT and CDR2 FNYEAQ (reference sequence). The CDR3 has 14 residues. Between the trimmed V and J ends, which lost 5 bases and 1 base, there was a span of 8 bases. This CDR3 is CASSATRNTGELFF. CDR3 nucleotide sequence: TGTGCCAGCAGCGCTACAAGGAACACCGGGGAGCTGTTTTTT.

The gene calls are TRBV30 and TRBJ1-2, with D possibly being TRBD1 (6 bases). From germline, CDR1 is GTSNPN and CDR2 SVGIG (reference sequence). This CDR3 is built from 15 residues. The ends were cut back, 0 bases at V and 5 bases at J, with 16 bases in the middle. DNA for the CDR3: TGTGCCTGGAGTGTCGGGGGCGGGGGAAAGTATGGCTACACCTTC. Encoded protein: CAWSVGGGGKYGYTF.

This sequence joins TRBV3-1 (or the pseudogene TRBV3-2) and TRBJ1-2; no definite D call. Germline CDR1 is LGHDT and CDR2 is YNNKEL (reference sequence). V was pared by 0 bases and J by 4 bases, with 15 bases between. This CDR3 spans 16 amino acids. As DNA, the CDR3 is TGTGCCAGCAGCCAAGACGACTTCGCCGCTAGCTATGGCTACACCTTC. It codes for CASSQDDFAASYGYTF.

This chain links TRBV3-1 (or the pseudogene TRBV3-2) with TRBJ1-2; D is possibly TRBD1 (5 bases). The CDR3 spans 15 residues. Trimming cost V 1 base and J 4 bases, with 13 bases left between them. Germline V gene sequence: CDR1 LGHDT, CDR2 YNNKEL (reference sequence). The CDR3 is CASSQVRGAGYGYTF. CDR3 nucleotide sequence: TGTGCCAGCAGCCAAGTGCGGGGCGCGGGCTATGGCTACACCTTC.

This chain joins TRBV11-2 and TRBJ1-1; 9 bases map to TRBD1. The V gene's germline CDR1 is SGHAT and CDR2 FQNNGV. The CDR3 covers 13 residues. With 3 bases clipped from V and 7 bases from J, the junction kept 3 bases outside the gene matches. This CDR3 reads CASSFRTGDEAFF. Here the CDR3 DNA reads TGTGCCAGCAGCTTCAGGACAGGGGATGAAGCTTTCTTT.

The chain carries TRBV9 and TRBJ2-6, with TRBD1 identical over 8 bases. The CDR3 runs to 17 residues. The V gene end was trimmed by 4 bases and the J gene end by 2 bases; junction bases not matched to a gene: 8. In germline, CDR1 is SGDLS, CDR2 YYNGEE. Written as DNA, the CDR3 is TGTGCCAGCAGCCTAGGGCAGGGGGCGACTGGGGCCAACGTCCTGACTTTC. Translated: CASSLGQGATGANVLTF.

This chain connects TRBV10-3 to TRBJ1-3; TRBD1 agrees at 7 bases. CDR3 length: 17 amino acids. The V and J ends lost 6 bases and 0 bases, in that order; junction bases with no gene match: 11. The germline CDR1 and CDR2 sequences are ENHRY and SYGVKD. In DNA, the CDR3 is TGTGCCATCAGATGGACCCCGGGGACAGACTCTGGAAACACCATATATTTT. This gives the protein CAIRWTPGTDSGNTIYF.

The chain employs TRBV9 and TRBJ1-1; D not resolved. Trimming removed 2 bases at V and 0 bases at J, with 14 bases between. This CDR3 contains 16 residues. Germline values: CDR1 SGDLS, CDR2 YYNGEE. The CDR3: CASSVSTGIMNTEAFF. CDR3 nucleotide sequence: TGTGCCAGCAGCGTTTCAACTGGAATCATGAACACTGAAGCTTTCTTT. The variable domain in full, with the rest retrieved from reference TRBV9 and TRBJ1-1, is DSGVTQTPKHLITATGQRVTLRCSPRSGDLSVYWYQQSLDQGLQFLIQYYNGEERAKGNILERFSAQQFPDLHSELNLSSLELGDSALYFCASSVSTGIMNTEAFFGQGTRLTVV.

V gene TRBV6-1 combines with J gene TRBJ1-2, with 10 nucleotides matching TRBD1. The V gene end was trimmed by 3 bases and the J gene end by 0 bases; junction bases not matched to a gene: 1. The CDR3 totals 15 residues. Germline CDR1 MNHNS, CDR2 SASEGT. The CDR3 here is CASSEGTGANYGYTF. The DNA for the CDR3 is TGTGCCAGCAGTGAGGGGACAGGGGCTAACTATGGCTACACCTTC.

The chain links TRBV2 to TRBJ2-7; tentatively, D is TRBD2 (6 bases). Germline CDR1 is SNHLY and CDR2 is FYNNEI. The CDR3 covers 12 residues. V shed 5 bases and J shed 1 base, with 6 bases lying between them. CDR3: CASSRGSYEQYF. Written as DNA, the CDR3 is TGTGCCAGCAGTCGGGGGTCCTACGAGCAGTACTTC.

The V and J genes are TRBV7-8 and TRBJ2-5; TRBD2 matches 9 bases. The CDR3 totals 16 residues. Per germline, CDR1 SGHVS and CDR2 FQNEAQ. Trimming removed 5 bases from V and 0 bases from J; junction bases left unmatched: 7. CDR3: CASSIASGANQETQYF. Written as DNA, the CDR3 is TGTGCCAGCAGCATTGCTAGCGGGGCCAACCAAGAGACCCAGTACTTC.

The chain recombines TRBV5-6 with TRBJ2-7, with 7 bases identical to TRBD1. CDR1 SGHDT and CDR2 YYEEEE come from the germline V gene. The CDR3 covers 17 residues. J lost 4 bases, V lost 3 bases, and 16 bases had no gene match. CDR3 loop: CASSSQLLDRRTYEQYF. CDR3 coding DNA: TGTGCCAGCAGCTCCCAACTGCTGGACAGGAGAACTTACGAGCAGTACTTC. Combining the CDR3 with reference TRBV5-6 and TRBJ2-7 gives the whole variable domain DAGVTQSPTHLIKTRGQQVTLRCSPKSGHDTVSWYQQALGQGPQFIFQYYEEEERQRGNFPDRFSGHQFPNYSSELNVNALLLGDSALYLCASSSQLLDRRTYEQYFGPGTRLTVT.

The V and J genes are TRBV3-1 (or the pseudogene TRBV3-2) and TRBJ1-6, with D unclear. This CDR3 contains 12 residues. V was trimmed by 6 bases and J by 5 bases, leaving 5 bases between them. Germline CDR1 LGHDT, CDR2 YNNKEL (reference sequence). The DNA of the CDR3 is TGTGCCAGCAGAAGTAATAATTCACCCCTCCACTTT. It specifies CASRSNNSPLHF.

The V gene is TRBV25-1, the J gene TRBJ2-1, with 9 bases identical to TRBD2. There are 15 residues in the CDR3. Germline V gene lookup returns CDR1 MGHDK and CDR2 SYGVNS. The trim removed 3 bases at V and 6 bases at J, leaving 6 bases unmatched. CDR3 sequence (DNA): TGTGCCAGCAGTGATCTAGCGGGAACAGGCAATGAGCAGTTCTTC. It specifies CASSDLAGTGNEQFF.

This chain uses TRBV6-5 with TRBJ2-7; maybe TRBD1 (6 bases). CDR3 length: 13 residues. The germline CDR1 and CDR2 sequences are MNHEY and SVGAGI. Trimming left V 7 bases short and J 7 bases short, with 17 bases between. CDR3 sequence reads: CASKWGPQSEQYF. CDR3 DNA sequence: TGTGCCAGCAAATGGGGGCCACAGTCGGAGCAGTACTTC.

This chain links TRBV30 with TRBJ1-2, with TRBD1 matching over 11 bases. Per germline, CDR1 GTSNPN and CDR2 SVGIG (reference sequence). Losses at the gene ends were 4 bases for V and 5 bases for J; bases not matched to a gene: 6. The CDR3 runs to 14 residues. In DNA form, the CDR3 reads TGTGCCTGGACTGGCGGACAGGGGGCATATGGCTACACCTTC. It is translated as CAWTGGQGAYGYTF.

This sequence joins TRBV19 and TRBJ2-2; 13 bases are a match to TRBD2. CDR3 length equals 20 residues. Germline lookup yields CDR1 LNHDA and CDR2 SQIVND (reference sequence). Trimming took 6 bases from V and 1 from J; bases not matched to a gene: 14. For the CDR3, the DNA is TGTGCCAGTAGGTTAGGTGATCGGACTAGCGGGAGACTGAACACCGGGGAGCTGTTTTTT. This gives the protein CASRLGDRTSGRLNTGELFF.

DNA of the CDR3: TGTGCCAGCAGCGAAGGGACCCTCATCTATGGCTACACCTTC. This encodes CASSEGTLIYGYTF. V and J are TRBV7-8 and TRBJ1-2, with a possible D match to TRBD1 (5 bases). The V end lost 5 bases, the J end lost 4 bases, and 14 bases lay between the germline ends. The CDR3 consists of 14 residues. Germline V gene data show CDR1 as SGHVS and CDR2 as FQNEAQ.